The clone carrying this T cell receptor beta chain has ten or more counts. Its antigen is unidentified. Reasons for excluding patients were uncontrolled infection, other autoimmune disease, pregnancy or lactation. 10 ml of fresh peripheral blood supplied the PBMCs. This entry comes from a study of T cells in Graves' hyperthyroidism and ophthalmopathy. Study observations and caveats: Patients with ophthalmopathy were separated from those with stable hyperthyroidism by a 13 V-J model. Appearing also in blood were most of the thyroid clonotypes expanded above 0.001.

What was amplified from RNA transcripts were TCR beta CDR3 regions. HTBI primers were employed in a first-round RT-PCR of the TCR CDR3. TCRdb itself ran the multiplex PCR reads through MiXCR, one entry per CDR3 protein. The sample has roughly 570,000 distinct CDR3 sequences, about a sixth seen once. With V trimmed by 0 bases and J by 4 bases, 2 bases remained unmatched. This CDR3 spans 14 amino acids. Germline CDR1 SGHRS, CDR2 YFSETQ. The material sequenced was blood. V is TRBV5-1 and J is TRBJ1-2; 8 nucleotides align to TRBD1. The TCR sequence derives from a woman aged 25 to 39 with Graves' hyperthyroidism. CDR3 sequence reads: CASSLEQGAYGYTF. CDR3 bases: TGCGCCAGCAGCTTGGAGCAGGGGGCCTATGGCTACACCTTC.